This is a list of T cell receptor beta chains from one sample in a study of cytomegalovirus exposure and HLA in healthy donors. The assay was immunoSEQ multiplex PCR, and TCRdb's table has in-frame clones only and misses some. The sample has 150,000 to 200,000 clones, around 80% seen once. The sample comprised PBMCs. The origin of the receptors is a male donor in good health and CMV-seronegative. The CDR3 runs from the conserved cysteine through the conserved F or W. A D gene is named only where the DNA matches it firmly. Size tells how often a clone was seen (once, few, many) or the class of an expanded clone, and some rows leave it out.

v_call	clone_size	j_call	d_call	cdr3_nt	cdr3_aa
TRBV5-4	few	TRBJ2-7	TRBD1	TGTGCCAGCAGCCGGGACAGGATCGAGCAGTACTTC	CASSRDRIEQYF
TRBV18	NA	TRBJ1-4	NA	TGTGCCAGCTCACCCAGTGATAATGAAAAACTGTTTTTT	CASSPSDNEKLFF
TRBV7-9	once	TRBJ1-1	NA	TGTTCCAGCAGCTTCTCGGAGGGGCGCACTGAAGCTTTCTTT	CSSSFSEGRTEAFF
TRBV5-1	NA	TRBJ2-7	NA	TGCGCCAGCAGCTTTGGAGTGAGCTCCTACGAGCAGTGCTTC	CASSFGVSSYEQCF
TRBV27	NA	TRBJ1-5	NA	TGTGCCAGCAGTTGGTCAGGAGGAAATCAGCCCCAGCATTTT	CASSWSGGNQPQHF
TRBV6-1	few	TRBJ2-1	TRBD2	TGTGCCAGCATTGGGACTAGCGGGAGTGGTGAGCAGTTCTTC	CASIGTSGSGEQFF
TRBV29-1	NA	TRBJ1-2	NA	TGCAGCGTTGATAATGGCTACACCTTC	CSVDNGYTF
TRBV19	NA	TRBJ1-4	TRBD1	TGTGCCAGTAGTTTGTCCGGGACAGTCGGTAGTGAAAAACTGTTTTTT	CASSLSGTVGSEKLFF
TRBV7-9	once	TRBJ2-4	TRBD2	TGTGCCAGCAGCTTAGGGACTAGCGGGAAATACATTCAGTACTTC	CASSLGTSGKYIQYF
TRBV18	few	TRBJ2-7	NA	TGTGCCAGCTCCGCCTCGCGAGGGCCCGAGCAGTACTTC	CASSASRGPEQYF
TRBV28	NA	TRBJ1-2	NA	TGTGCCAGCCAGGACAGCCTGAACTATGGCTACACCTTC	CASQDSLNYGYTF
TRBV6-6	NA	TRBJ2-7	NA	TGTGCCAGCAGTTACAGCTCCTACGAGCAGTACTTC	CASSYSSYEQYF
TRBV10-3	NA	TRBJ1-5	NA	TGTGCCATCAGTGACCCTCCCCGGTGGGGGGAGAAGGAGCGCAATCAGCCCCAGCATTTT	CAISDPPRWGEKERNQPQHF
TRBV5-6	NA	TRBJ1-2	NA	TGTGCCAGCAGCCCGAGGGAGGGTAGCTATGGCTACACCTTC	CASSPREGSYGYTF
TRBV5-1	NA	TRBJ1-2	NA	TGCGCCAGCAGTCCCGGGGAGCCCATTACTAACTATGGCTACACCTTC	CASSPGEPITNYGYTF
TRBV28	NA	TRBJ2-7	NA	TGTGCCAGCAGTCTAACCGGGACTCTCTCCTACGAGCAGTACTTC	CASSLTGTLSYEQYF
TRBV19	many	TRBJ1-4	NA	TGTGCCAGTAGTCCGCCGAACACACGGAAGGGGGAAAAACTGTTTTTT	CASSPPNTRKGEKLFF
TRBV5-1	NA	TRBJ2-4	TRBD1	TGCGCCAGCAGCTTGGGGACAGGTGGCAATGGGAAAAACATTCAGTACTTC	CASSLGTGGNGKNIQYF
TRBV2	NA	TRBJ2-5	NA	TGTGCCAGCAGTGAGTACGGAGGGGGCACCTCCCAAGAGACCCAGTACTTC	CASSEYGGGTSQETQYF
TRBV4-2	NA	TRBJ2-1	NA	TGTGCCAGCAGCCAAGGATCTATAGACAATGAGCAGTTCTTC	CASSQGSIDNEQFF
TRBV19	NA	TRBJ1-1	NA	TGTGCCAGTAGCAAAGCCCCGGGACAAGTGAACACTGAAGCTTTCTTT	CASSKAPGQVNTEAFF
TRBV5-1	NA	TRBJ2-3	NA	TGCGCCAGCAGCCATCCTACAGGGATCGGGCGGGGGACTAGCACAGATACGCAGTATTTT	CASSHPTGIGRGTSTDTQYF
TRBV6-6	once	TRBJ1-6	TRBD1	TGTGCCAGCAGCCCCATGGGGACAGGAAATTCACCCCTCCACTTT	CASSPMGTGNSPLHF
TRBV7-9	once	TRBJ1-6	NA	TGTGCCAGCAGCTTAGGGCAGGCAGCCAATTCACCCCTCCACTTT	CASSLGQAANSPLHF
TRBV6-9	few	TRBJ1-5	NA	TGTGCCAGCAGTTATGGCGGGTTTATCCTCTCTCAGCCCCAGCATTTT	CASSYGGFILSQPQHF
TRBV19	once	TRBJ1-1	NA	TGTGCCAGTAGGACAGGACCGAACACTGAAGCTTTCTTT	CASRTGPNTEAFF
TRBV30	once	TRBJ1-2	NA	TGTGCCTGGAGTAAAGAGGTTAGCTACACCTTC	CAWSKEVSYTF
TRBV19	NA	TRBJ1-1	NA	TGTGCCAGTAGTAGAGTAAACACTGAAGCTTTCTTT	CASSRVNTEAFF
TRBV5-4	NA	TRBJ2-5	NA	TGTGCCAGCAGCTTTGGACAGCAAGAGACCCAGTACTTC	CASSFGQQETQYF